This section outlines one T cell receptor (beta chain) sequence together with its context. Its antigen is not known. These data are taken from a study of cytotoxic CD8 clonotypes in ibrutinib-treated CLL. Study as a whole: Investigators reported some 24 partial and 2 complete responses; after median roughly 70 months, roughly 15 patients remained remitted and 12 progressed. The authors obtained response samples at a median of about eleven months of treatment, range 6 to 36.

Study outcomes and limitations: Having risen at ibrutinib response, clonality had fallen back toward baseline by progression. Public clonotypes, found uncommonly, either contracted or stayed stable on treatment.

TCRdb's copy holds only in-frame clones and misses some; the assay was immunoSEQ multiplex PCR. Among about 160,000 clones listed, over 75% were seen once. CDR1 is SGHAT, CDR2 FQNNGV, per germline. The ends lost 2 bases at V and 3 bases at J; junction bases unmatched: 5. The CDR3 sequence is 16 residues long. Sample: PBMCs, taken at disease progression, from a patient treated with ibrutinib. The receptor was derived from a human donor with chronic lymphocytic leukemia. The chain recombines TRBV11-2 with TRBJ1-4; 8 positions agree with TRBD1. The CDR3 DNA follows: TGTGCCAGCAGCTTAAGACAGGGGCGGGCTAATGAAAAACTGTTTTTT. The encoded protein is CASSLRQGRANEKLFF.